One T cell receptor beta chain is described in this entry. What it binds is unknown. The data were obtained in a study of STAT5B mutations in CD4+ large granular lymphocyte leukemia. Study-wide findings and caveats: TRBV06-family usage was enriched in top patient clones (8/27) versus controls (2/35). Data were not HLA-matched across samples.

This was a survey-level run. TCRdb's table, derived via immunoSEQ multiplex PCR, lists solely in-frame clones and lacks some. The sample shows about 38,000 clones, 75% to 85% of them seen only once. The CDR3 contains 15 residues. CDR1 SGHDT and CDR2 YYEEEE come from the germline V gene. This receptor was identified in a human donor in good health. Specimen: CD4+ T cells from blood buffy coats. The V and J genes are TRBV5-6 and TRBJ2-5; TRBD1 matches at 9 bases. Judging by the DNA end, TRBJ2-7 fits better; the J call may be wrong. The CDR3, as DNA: TGTGCCAGCAGCATAGCCGGGACAGGGAGGTACGAGCAGTACTTC. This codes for CASSIAGTGRYEQYF.